This T cell receptor beta chain was sequenced for a study of shared clonotypes between healthy human individuals. Study-wide results and limits: Sampling covered blood only; tissue repertoires likely differ.

Deep was the level at which the assay was run. Generated by immunoSEQ multiplex PCR, the TCRdb table keeps only in-frame clones and is missing some. The data contain about 680,000 clones, under 95% of them singletons. Only CD45RO-negative cells positively selected for CCR7 counted as naive CD8 cells, so terminally differentiated effector memory CD45RA+ cells were excluded. J was trimmed by 3 bases and V by 6 bases; bases with no gene match: 4. The CDR3 loop spans 13 amino acids. Per the germline V gene, CDR1 is MDHEN and CDR2 is SYDVKM. This clone has ten or more counts. Its antigen is still unknown. This receptor was taken from a young man in good health. The V gene is TRBV28, the J gene TRBJ2-7, with 8 bases that match TRBD1. Sequencing was done on a sample of naive CD8+ T cells sorted from blood. The CDR3 sequence is CASRQTGGYEQYF. The CDR3 DNA reads as TGTGCCAGCAGACAAACAGGGGGCTACGAGCAGTACTTC.